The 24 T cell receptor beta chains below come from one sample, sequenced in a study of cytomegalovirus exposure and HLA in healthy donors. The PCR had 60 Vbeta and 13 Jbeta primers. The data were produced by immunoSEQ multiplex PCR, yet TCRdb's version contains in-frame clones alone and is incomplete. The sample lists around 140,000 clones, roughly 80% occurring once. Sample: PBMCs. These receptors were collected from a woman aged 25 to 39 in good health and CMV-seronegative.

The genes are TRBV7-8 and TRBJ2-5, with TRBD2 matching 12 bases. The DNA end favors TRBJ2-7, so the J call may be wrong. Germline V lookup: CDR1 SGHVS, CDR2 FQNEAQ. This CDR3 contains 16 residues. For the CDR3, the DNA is TGTGCCAGCAGCCCAAGTGGGACTAGCGGGTCTTACGAGCAGTACTTC. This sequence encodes CASSPSGTSGSYEQYF.

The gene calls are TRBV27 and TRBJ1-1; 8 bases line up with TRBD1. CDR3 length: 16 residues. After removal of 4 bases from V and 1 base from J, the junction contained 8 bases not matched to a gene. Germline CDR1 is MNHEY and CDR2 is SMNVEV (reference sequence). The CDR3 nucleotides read TGTGCCAGCAGTTCGACAGGGGTTGTGGCGAACACTGAAGCTTTCTTT. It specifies CASSSTGVVANTEAFF.

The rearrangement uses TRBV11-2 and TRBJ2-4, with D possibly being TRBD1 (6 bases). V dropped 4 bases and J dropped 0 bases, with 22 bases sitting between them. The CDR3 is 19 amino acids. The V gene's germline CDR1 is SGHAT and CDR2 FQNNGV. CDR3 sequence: CASSYQGPAFFLAKNIQYF. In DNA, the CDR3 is TGTGCCAGCAGCTACCAGGGGCCGGCTTTTTTTCTAGCCAAAAACATTCAGTACTTC. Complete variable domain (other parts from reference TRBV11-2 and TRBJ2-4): EAGVAQSPRYKIIEKRQSVAFWCNPISGHATLYWYQQILGQGPKLLIQFQNNGVVDDSQLPKDRFSAERLKGVDSTLKIQPAKLEDSAVYLCASSYQGPAFFLAKNIQYFGAGTRLSVL.

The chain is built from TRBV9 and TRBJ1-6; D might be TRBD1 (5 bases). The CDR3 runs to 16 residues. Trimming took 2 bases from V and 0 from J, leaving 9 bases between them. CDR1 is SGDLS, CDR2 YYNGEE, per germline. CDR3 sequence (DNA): TGTGCCAGCAGCGTGACAGCGAGCTCCTATAATTCACCCCTCCACTTT. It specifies CASSVTASSYNSPLHF.

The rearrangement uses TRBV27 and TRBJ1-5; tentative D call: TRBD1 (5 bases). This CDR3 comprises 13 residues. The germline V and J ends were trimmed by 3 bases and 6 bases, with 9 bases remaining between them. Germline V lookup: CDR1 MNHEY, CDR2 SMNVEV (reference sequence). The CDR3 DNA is TGTGCCAGCAGTTTTAGGGGCCCTCAGCCCCAGCATTTT. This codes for CASSFRGPQPQHF.

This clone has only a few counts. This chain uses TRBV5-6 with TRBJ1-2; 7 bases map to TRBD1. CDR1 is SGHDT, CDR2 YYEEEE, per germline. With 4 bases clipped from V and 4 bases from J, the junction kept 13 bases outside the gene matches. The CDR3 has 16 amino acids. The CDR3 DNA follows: TGTGCCAGCAGCCGATTAACCACAGGGGCGGGCTATGGCTACACCTTC. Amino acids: CASSRLTTGAGYGYTF.

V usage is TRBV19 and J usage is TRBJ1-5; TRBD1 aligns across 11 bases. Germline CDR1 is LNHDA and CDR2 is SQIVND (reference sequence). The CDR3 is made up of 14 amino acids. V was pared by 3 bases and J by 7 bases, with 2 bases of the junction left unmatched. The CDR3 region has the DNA TGTGCCAGTAGTATGGGACAGGGGGGACAGCCCCAGCATTTT. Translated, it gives CASSMGQGGQPQHF. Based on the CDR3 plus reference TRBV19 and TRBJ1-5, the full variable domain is DGGITQSPKYLFRKEGQNVTLSCEQNLNHDAMYWYRQDPGQGLRLIYYSQIVNDFQKGDIAEGYSVSREKKESFPLTVTSAQKNPTAFYLCASSMGQGGQPQHFGDGTRLSIL.

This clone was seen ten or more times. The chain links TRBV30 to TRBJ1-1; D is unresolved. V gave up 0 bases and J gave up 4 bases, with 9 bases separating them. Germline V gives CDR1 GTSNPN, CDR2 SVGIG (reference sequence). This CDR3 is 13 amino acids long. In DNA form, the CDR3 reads TGTGCCTGGAGTGTTGGCCCGGGCACTGAAGCTTTCTTT. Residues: CAWSVGPGTEAFF.

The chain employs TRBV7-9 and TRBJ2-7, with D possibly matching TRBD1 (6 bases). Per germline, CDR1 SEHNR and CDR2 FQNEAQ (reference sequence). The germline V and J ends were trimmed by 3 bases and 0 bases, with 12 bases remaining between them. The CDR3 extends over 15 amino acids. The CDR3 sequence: CASSFFTGHSYEQYF. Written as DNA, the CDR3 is TGTGCCAGCAGCTTCTTTACAGGGCACTCCTACGAGCAGTACTTC.

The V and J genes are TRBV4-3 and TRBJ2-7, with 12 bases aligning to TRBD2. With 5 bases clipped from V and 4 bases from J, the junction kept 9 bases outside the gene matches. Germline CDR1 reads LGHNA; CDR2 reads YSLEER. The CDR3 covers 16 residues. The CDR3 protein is CASSSRLAGEKYEQYF. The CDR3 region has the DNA TGCGCCAGCAGCTCGCGACTAGCGGGAGAGAAGTACGAGCAGTACTTC.

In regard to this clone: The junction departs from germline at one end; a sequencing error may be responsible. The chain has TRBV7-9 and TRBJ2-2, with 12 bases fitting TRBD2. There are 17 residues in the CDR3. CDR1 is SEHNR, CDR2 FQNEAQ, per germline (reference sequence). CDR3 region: CSSSLVGLAGSTGELFF. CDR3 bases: TGTTCCAGCAGCTTAGTAGGACTAGCGGGATCCACCGGGGAGCTGTTTTTT.

CDR3 loop: CASSLRGGNQPQHF. In DNA form, the CDR3 reads TGTGCCAGCAGTCTCCGGGGGGGCAATCAGCCCCAGCATTTT. This rearrangement joins TRBV28 to TRBJ1-5; D might be TRBD1 (5 bases). The CDR3 has 14 residues. Germline V gives CDR1 MDHEN, CDR2 SYDVKM. Trimming removed 5 bases at V and 2 bases at J, with 10 bases between.

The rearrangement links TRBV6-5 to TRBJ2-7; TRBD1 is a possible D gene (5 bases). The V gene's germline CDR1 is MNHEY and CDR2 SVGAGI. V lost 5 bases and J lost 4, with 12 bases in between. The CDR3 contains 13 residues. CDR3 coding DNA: TGTGCCAGCAGTCCAATCCAGGGATACGAGCAGTACTTC. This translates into CASSPIQGYEQYF.

Written as DNA, the CDR3 is TGTGCCAGCAGCGTAGACGCGGGAGTAACCTACGAGCAGTACTTC. The encoded protein is CASSVDAGVTYEQYF. V and J are TRBV9 and TRBJ2-7; 7 positions agree with TRBD2. The trim removed 0 bases at V and 2 bases at J, leaving 5 bases unmatched. This CDR3 is 15 amino acids long. Germline values: CDR1 SGDLS, CDR2 YYNGEE.

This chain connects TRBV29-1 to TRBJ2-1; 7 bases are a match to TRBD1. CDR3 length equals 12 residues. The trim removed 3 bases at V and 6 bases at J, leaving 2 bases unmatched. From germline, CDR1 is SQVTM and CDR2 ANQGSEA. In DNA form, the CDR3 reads TGCAGCGTTGAGACAGGGTTCAATGAGCAGTTCTTC. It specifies CSVETGFNEQFF.

The CDR3 sequence is CASSSTDTQYF. In DNA form, the CDR3 reads TGTGCCAGCAGTTCGACAGATACGCAGTATTTT. The V and J genes are TRBV28 and TRBJ2-3; D gene uncertain. The CDR3 is 11 amino acids. Germline CDR1 is MDHEN and CDR2 is SYDVKM. V lost 4 bases and J 3 bases, leaving 2 bases between the germline ends.

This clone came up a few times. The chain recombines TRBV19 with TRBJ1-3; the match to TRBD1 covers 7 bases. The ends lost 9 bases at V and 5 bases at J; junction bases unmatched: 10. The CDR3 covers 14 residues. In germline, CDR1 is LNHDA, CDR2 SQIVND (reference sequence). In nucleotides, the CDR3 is TGTGCCAGACAACAGCAGGGGGACAGAAACACCATATATTTT. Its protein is CARQQQGDRNTIYF.

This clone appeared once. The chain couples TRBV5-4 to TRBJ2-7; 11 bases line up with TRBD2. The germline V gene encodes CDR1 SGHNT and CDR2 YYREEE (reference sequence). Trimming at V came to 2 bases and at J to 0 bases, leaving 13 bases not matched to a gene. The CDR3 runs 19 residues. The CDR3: CASSFPLLAGGPSSYEQYF. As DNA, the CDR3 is TGTGCCAGCAGCTTCCCCCTCCTAGCGGGGGGCCCCAGCTCCTACGAGCAGTACTTC.

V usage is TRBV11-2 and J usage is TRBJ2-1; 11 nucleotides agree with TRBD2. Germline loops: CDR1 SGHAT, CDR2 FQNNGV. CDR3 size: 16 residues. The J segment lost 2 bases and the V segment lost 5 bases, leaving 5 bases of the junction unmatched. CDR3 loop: CASSVSGGVAYNEQFF. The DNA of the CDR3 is TGTGCCAGCAGCGTTAGCGGGGGGGTCGCCTACAATGAGCAGTTCTTC.

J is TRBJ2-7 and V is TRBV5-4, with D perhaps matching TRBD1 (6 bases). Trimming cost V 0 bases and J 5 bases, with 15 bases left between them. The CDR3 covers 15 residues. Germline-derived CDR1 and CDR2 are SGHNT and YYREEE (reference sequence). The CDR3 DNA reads TGTGCCAGCAGCTTGGGGCAGGGGCGCGGCGACGAGCAGTACTTC. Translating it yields CASSLGQGRGDEQYF.

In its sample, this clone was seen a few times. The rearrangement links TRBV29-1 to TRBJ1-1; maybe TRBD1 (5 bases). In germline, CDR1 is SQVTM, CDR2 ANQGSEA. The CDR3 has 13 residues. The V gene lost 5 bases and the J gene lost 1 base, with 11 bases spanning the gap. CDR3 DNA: TGCAGCGTTTTGACAGAAAAGAACACTGAAGCTTTCTTT. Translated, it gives CSVLTEKNTEAFF.

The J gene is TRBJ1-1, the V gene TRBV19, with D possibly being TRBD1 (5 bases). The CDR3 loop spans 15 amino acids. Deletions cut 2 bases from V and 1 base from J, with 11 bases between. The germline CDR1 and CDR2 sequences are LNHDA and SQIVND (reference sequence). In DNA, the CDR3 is TGTGCCAGTAGTATATCGGCAGGGCGGAACACTGAAGCTTTCTTT. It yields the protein CASSISAGRNTEAFF.

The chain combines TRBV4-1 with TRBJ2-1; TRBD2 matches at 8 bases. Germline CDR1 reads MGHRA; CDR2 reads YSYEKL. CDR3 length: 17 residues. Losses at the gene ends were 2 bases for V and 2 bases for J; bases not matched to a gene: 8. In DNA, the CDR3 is TGCGCCAGCAGCCAACCGGGTAGCGGGACTGCCTACAATGAGCAGTTCTTC. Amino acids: CASSQPGSGTAYNEQFF.

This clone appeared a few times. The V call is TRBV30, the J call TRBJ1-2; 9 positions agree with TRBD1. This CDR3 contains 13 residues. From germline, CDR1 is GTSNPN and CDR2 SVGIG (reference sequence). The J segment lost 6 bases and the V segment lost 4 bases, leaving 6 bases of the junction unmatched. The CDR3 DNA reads TGTGCCTGGACCCTACAGGGGGCGAATGGCTACACCTTC. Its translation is CAWTLQGANGYTF.